The 27 T cell receptor beta chains reported below all come from one sample, sequenced in a study of T cells in narcolepsy (dated by TCRdb to the late 2010s). Library generation was performed with the immunoSEQ multiplex PCR assay. Sourced from immuneACCESS, this table was stored by TCRdb with only in-frame sequences that have V and J called. A share of the clones is absent; for the studies checked, an unresolved V gene accounts for under half, and the remainder has no known explanation. A total of approximately 9,400 clones appear in this sample, around 75% of them only once. The ten largest make up 22% of the sample. Source material: CD45RA- memory CD8+ T cells from PBMCs. The label giving this sample's cell subset or site can be read as: memory T cells sorted ex vivo from peripheral blood. Receptors originate from a human donor with narcolepsy.

This clone was seen more than once but under ten times. The chain has TRBV6-1 and TRBJ2-2; tentatively, D is TRBD2 (6 bases). Germline V gives CDR1 MNHNS, CDR2 SASEGT. V was clipped by 3 bases and J by 3 bases, with 11 bases between them. The CDR3 is made up of 15 amino acids. The CDR3 nucleotides read TGTGCCAGCAGTGAGGGGGGATCGGACACCGGGGAGCTGTTTTTT. This encodes CASSEGGSDTGELFF.

This clone was picked up one time. The chain combines TRBV4-3 with TRBJ2-1; D could derive from TRBD1 or TRBD2 (7 bases each). Trimming removed 0 bases at V and 8 bases at J, with 17 bases between. CDR3 length: 16 amino acids. CDR1 and CDR2 (germline): LGHNA, YSLEER. CDR3 nucleotides: TGCGCCAGCAGCCAAGAGGGAGGGGGCGCGGTGGATGAGCAGTTCTTC. The encoded protein is CASSQEGGGAVDEQFF.

This clone appeared a few times. The chain recombines TRBV4-3 with TRBJ2-3; 7 nucleotides match TRBD2. This CDR3 spans 17 amino acids. V lost 0 bases, J lost 1 base, and 7 bases stayed unmatched. Looked up from germline, CDR1 is LGHNA and CDR2 is YSLEER. CDR3 loop: CASSQDQGGSGTDTQYF. The CDR3, as DNA: TGCGCCAGCAGCCAAGATCAAGGCGGGAGTGGCACAGATACGCAGTATTTT.

V is TRBV6-6 and J is TRBJ2-7, with D tentatively TRBD2 (5 bases). The V end lost 6 bases, the J end lost 7 bases, and 16 bases lay between the germline ends. CDR1 and CDR2 from the germline V gene are MNHNY and SVGAGI (reference sequence). This CDR3 contains 13 residues. The DNA of the CDR3 is TGTGCCAGCAGCCCATATCCGGGATTGGAGCAGTACTTC. It specifies CASSPYPGLEQYF.

The CDR3 region is CASSYGLRPGELFF. The CDR3 DNA reads TGTGCCAGCAGTTACGGTCTCAGGCCCGGGGAGCTGTTTTTT. The J gene is TRBJ2-2, the V gene TRBV6-6; D is unresolved. From germline, CDR1 is MNHNY and CDR2 SVGAGI (reference sequence). There are 14 residues in the CDR3. The germline V and J ends were trimmed by 2 bases and 6 bases, with 10 bases remaining between them.

The genes are TRBV7-9 and TRBJ2-6; D is undetermined. The germline V gene has CDR1 SEHNR and CDR2 FQNEAQ (reference sequence). Trimming cost V 5 bases and J 2 bases, with 7 bases left between them. The length of the CDR3 is 14 residues. In DNA, the CDR3 is TGTGCCAGCAGCCCACTAACTGGGGCCAACGTCCTGACTTTC. As protein: CASSPLTGANVLTF.

Sample share makes this clone medium-sized (0.01 to 0.1%). The chain recombines TRBV7-9 with TRBJ1-5; TRBD1 is a possible D gene (5 bases). Deletions cut 4 bases from V and 4 bases from J, with 14 bases between. The germline gives CDR1 SEHNR, CDR2 FQNEAQ (reference sequence). This CDR3 region has 15 residues. Written as DNA, the CDR3 is TGTGCCAGCAGCTCGAATTCGGGGCTTAATCAGCCCCAGCATTTT. It translates to CASSSNSGLNQPQHF.

V and J are TRBV27 and TRBJ2-2; D might be TRBD2 (5 bases). Germline loops: CDR1 MNHEY, CDR2 SMNVEV (reference sequence). The CDR3 contains 13 residues. Trimming removed 6 bases from V and 5 bases from J, with 10 bases in between. CDR3 sequence reads: CASREAGTGELFF. CDR3 DNA: TGTGCCAGCAGGGAGGCAGGAACCGGGGAGCTGTTTTTT.

The chain has TRBV5-5 and TRBJ2-7; tentatively, D is TRBD2 (6 bases). CDR3 length: 15 amino acids. The V end lost 4 bases, the J end lost 6 bases, and 20 bases lay between the germline ends. Germline V gives CDR1 SGHKS, CDR2 YYEKEE (reference sequence). CDR3 loop: CASSQAGTQGGEQYF. CDR3 DNA: TGTGCCAGCAGCCAAGCTGGGACGCAGGGAGGCGAGCAGTACTTC.

This chain links TRBV7-9 with TRBJ2-7; D call uncertain. The CDR3 is made up of 12 amino acids. The germline gives CDR1 SEHNR, CDR2 FQNEAQ (reference sequence). V dropped 0 bases and J dropped 5 bases, with 5 bases sitting between them. For the CDR3, the DNA is TGTGCCAGCAGCTTAGCCCAGAACGAGCAGTACTTC. It is translated as CASSLAQNEQYF.

The J gene is TRBJ2-3, the V gene TRBV27; 9 positions agree with TRBD1. Germline CDR1 MNHEY, CDR2 SMNVEV (reference sequence). CDR3 length equals 14 residues. Trimming cost V 6 bases and J 3 bases; bases outside gene matches: 4. CDR3 bases: TGTGCCAGCAGCCGGGACAGGGCGACAGATACGCAGTATTTT. Translating it yields CASSRDRATDTQYF.

Note on this clone: One end of the junction varies from germline; a read error may be responsible. J is TRBJ1-6 and V is TRBV4-2, with D possibly matching TRBD1 (5 bases). Germline lookup yields CDR1 LGHNA and CDR2 YNFKEQ. The length of the CDR3 is 17 residues. CDR3 region: CASSQVLAGTSNSPLRF. CDR3 coding DNA: TGTGCCAGCAGCCAAGTTCTAGCAGGGACTTCTAATTCACCCCTCCGCTTT.

V and J are TRBV6-4 and TRBJ2-2, with 10 bases matching TRBD2. The trim removed 2 bases at V and 6 bases at J, leaving 6 bases unmatched. The germline V gene has CDR1 MRHNA and CDR2 SNTAGT. CDR3 length equals 16 residues. The CDR3 DNA is TGTGCCAGCAGTGACGGGCGAGCGGGAGGGTCCGGGGAGCTGTTTTTT. This encodes CASSDGRAGGSGELFF.

With regard to this clone: A read error may produce the germline difference seen at one junction end. The chain links TRBV7-7 to TRBJ2-1; D is unresolved. The CDR3 totals 15 residues. The germline CDR1 and CDR2 sequences are SSHAT and FNYEAQ (reference sequence). The CDR3 DNA reads TGTGCTAGCAGCTTAGCAGTGAGCTCCTACAATGAGCAGTTCTTC. It is translated as CASSLAVSSYNEQFF.

The chain uses TRBV27 and TRBJ2-7; 10 bases fit TRBD2. The CDR3 has 15 amino acids. V shed 6 bases and J 3 bases; nucleotides not matched to a gene: 8. Per the germline V gene, CDR1 is MNHEY and CDR2 is SMNVEV (reference sequence). This CDR3 is CASSLRTSGYYEQYF. The CDR3 bases are TGTGCCAGCAGCCTAAGGACTAGCGGATACTACGAGCAGTACTTC.

The rearrangement links TRBV13 to TRBJ2-7; 8 bases map to TRBD1. CDR3 length: 15 residues. V lost 4 bases, J lost 5 bases, and 10 bases stayed unmatched. Germline CDR1 is PRHDT and CDR2 is FYEKMQ (reference sequence). The CDR3 DNA reads TGTGCCAGCAGCTCCTCCGGGACAGGCTTCGACGAGCAGTACTTC. It is translated as CASSSSGTGFDEQYF.

This clone was recorded only once. This chain connects TRBV4-3 to TRBJ2-2; D unclear. The CDR3 is 12 amino acids. Trimming removed 4 bases at V and 6 bases at J, with 6 bases between. Germline lookup yields CDR1 LGHNA and CDR2 YSLEER. The CDR3 spells CASSPGSGELFF. The CDR3 DNA is TGCGCCAGCAGCCCTGGTTCCGGGGAGCTGTTTTTT.

Details on this clone: In the same sample, other DNA sequences code for this CDR3. The chain couples TRBV9 to TRBJ2-7; the match to TRBD2 covers 9 bases. V was clipped by 0 bases and J by 5 bases; unmatched bases: 18. The CDR3 sequence is 19 residues long. The V gene's germline CDR1 is SGDLS and CDR2 YYNGEE. CDR3 sequence (DNA): TGTGCCAGCAGCGTAGCCGGACCTGTAGCGGGAGTGGGGGTGGACGAGCAGTACTTC. Protein product: CASSVAGPVAGVGVDEQYF. Supplemented by reference TRBV9 and TRBJ2-7, the full variable domain reads DSGVTQTPKHLITATGQRVTLRCSPRSGDLSVYWYQQSLDQGLQFLIQYYNGEERAKGNILERFSAQQFPDLHSELNLSSLELGDSALYFCASSVAGPVAGVGVDEQYFGPGTRLTVT.

V and J are TRBV5-6 and TRBJ2-1; D is unclear. V was trimmed by 2 bases and J by 10 bases, leaving 13 bases between them. This CDR3 has 13 residues. Germline values: CDR1 SGHDT, CDR2 YYEEEE. As DNA, the CDR3 is TGTGCCAGCAGCTTAGGACCTTTGAGGGAGCAGTTCTTC. Its protein is CASSLGPLREQFF.

The CDR3, as DNA: TGTGCCAGCAGTTTACCCCCCATCGGGGGAAGGGGTGAGCAGTTCTTC. Residues: CASSLPPIGGRGEQFF. The chain uses TRBV27 and TRBJ2-1; TRBD2 is a possible D gene (6 bases). Germline CDR1 MNHEY, CDR2 SMNVEV (reference sequence). CDR3 length equals 16 residues. Trimming left V 2 bases short and J 9 bases short, with 20 bases between.

The gene calls are TRBV19 and TRBJ2-1, with TRBD2 matching 11 bases. This CDR3 comprises 14 residues. Looked up from germline, CDR1 is LNHDA and CDR2 is SQIVND (reference sequence). V lost 5 bases and J lost 5; bases outside the gene matches: 2. For the CDR3, the DNA is TGTGCCAGTAGTGGGACTAGCGGTCACAATGAGCAGTTCTTC. Protein: CASSGTSGHNEQFF. Full variable domain (missing parts from reference TRBV19 and TRBJ2-1): DGGITQSPKYLFRKEGQNVTLSCEQNLNHDAMYWYRQDPGQGLRLIYYSQIVNDFQKGDIAEGYSVSREKKESFPLTVTSAQKNPTAFYLCASSGTSGHNEQFFGPGTRLTVL.

J is TRBJ2-1 and V is TRBV11-3; D gene uncertain. The length of the CDR3 is 13 residues. V gave up 5 bases and J gave up 0 bases, with 5 bases separating them. Germline values: CDR1 SGHNT, CDR2 YENEEA. The CDR3 bases are TGTGCCAGCAGCCCCCCCTCCTACAATGAGCAGTTCTTC. This gives the protein CASSPPSYNEQFF.

The chain employs TRBV6-4 and TRBJ2-3; the D gene could be TRBD1 or TRBD2 (6 bases each). CDR1 and CDR2 (germline): MRHNA, SNTAGT. Trimming cost V 2 bases and J 2 bases, with 11 bases left between them. CDR3 size: 15 residues. The CDR3 sequence: CASSDVGGNTDTQYF. The CDR3 region has the DNA TGTGCCAGCAGTGACGTGGGGGGCAACACAGATACGCAGTATTTT.

This clone is judged large (0.1 to 1%). The genes are TRBV10-1 and TRBJ1-3; D gene uncertain. The CDR3 is 15 residues long. V was pared by 8 bases and J by 0 bases, with 14 bases between. Germline CDR1 reads WNHNN; CDR2 reads SYGVQD (reference sequence). The CDR3: CASLVQNRSGNTIYF. In nucleotides, the CDR3 is TGCGCCAGCTTGGTACAGAATCGCTCTGGAAACACCATATATTTT.

The chain links TRBV7-2 to TRBJ2-1, with D hard to call. CDR1 SGHTA and CDR2 FQGNSA come from the germline V gene. This CDR3 is built from 14 residues. Trimming pared 2 bases from V and 9 bases from J, leaving 14 bases between. This CDR3 reads CASSLWTGSIEQFF. In DNA, the CDR3 is TGTGCCAGCAGCTTATGGACCGGGTCTATTGAGCAGTTCTTC.

V gene TRBV7-8 combines with J gene TRBJ2-1; the match to TRBD2 covers 11 bases. From germline, CDR1 is SGHVS and CDR2 FQNEAQ. The CDR3 is 17 residues long. V shed 1 base, J shed 6 bases, and the junction held 8 bases outside the gene matches. CDR3 nucleotides: TGTGCCAGCAGCTTAGTGCTGAGACTAGCGGGATTCAATGAGCAGTTCTTC. Protein product: CASSLVLRLAGFNEQFF.

This chain links TRBV7-6 with TRBJ2-3; 7 bases match TRBD2. The J segment lost 1 base and the V segment lost 4 bases, leaving 8 bases of the junction unmatched. Germline V gene sequence: CDR1 SGHVS, CDR2 FNYEAQ. The length of the CDR3 is 16 residues. The CDR3 is CASSYTLAEGTDTQYF. In DNA form, the CDR3 reads TGTGCCAGCAGCTACACCCTAGCGGAGGGCACAGATACGCAGTATTTT.